This passage covers 27 T cell receptor beta chains from one sample sequenced in a study of OX40 agonist ivuxolimab in advanced cancers. TCRdb's table, derived via immunoSEQ multiplex PCR, lists solely in-frame clones and lacks some. The sample has about 58,000 clones; over 65% are singletons. This specimen consisted of CD4+ or CD8+ T cells sorted from blood, obtained in a trial of the OX40 agonist ivuxolimab. The receptors originated from an adult with an advanced solid tumor such as melanoma, head and neck, liver or kidney cancer.

V gene TRBV7-6 combines with J gene TRBJ1-3, with D possibly TRBD1 on 5 matching bases. The CDR3 runs to 16 residues. V was cut by 2 bases and J by 2 bases, with 13 bases left in between. Germline V gene sequence: CDR1 SGHVS, CDR2 FNYEAQ. The DNA of the CDR3 is TGTGCCAGCAGCTTAACTATAGCAGGGACTGGAAACACCATATATTTT. Its protein is CASSLTIAGTGNTIYF. Full variable domain (rest looked up from reference TRBV7-6 and TRBJ1-3): GAGVSQSPRYKVTKRGQDVALRCDPISGHVSLYWYRQALGQGPEFLTYFNYEAQQDKSGLPNDRFSAERPEGSISTLTIQRTEQRDSAMYRCASSLTIAGTGNTIYFGEGSWLTVV.

The rearrangement links TRBV7-2 to TRBJ2-1; D gene unclear. The CDR3 consists of 11 residues. The V gene's germline CDR1 is SGHTA and CDR2 FQGNSA. The V end was cut by 5 bases, the J end by 4 bases, with 3 bases between. This chain's CDR3 is CASSPYNEQFF. CDR3 coding DNA: TGTGCCAGCAGCCCGTACAATGAGCAGTTCTTC.

The CDR3 bases are TGTGCCAGCAGTTACTCGTGGACCGGGGAGCTGTTTTTT. This gives the protein CASSYSWTGELFF. The gene calls are TRBV6-5 and TRBJ2-2; D is undetermined. Trimming cost V 0 bases and J 5 bases, with 4 bases left between them. There are 13 residues in the CDR3. Germline V gene data show CDR1 as MNHEY and CDR2 as SVGAGI.

The rearrangement joins TRBV7-2 to TRBJ2-2, with TRBD1 identical over 10 bases. The germline V gene encodes CDR1 SGHTA and CDR2 FQGNSA. The CDR3 is made up of 15 amino acids. The V gene end was trimmed by 6 bases and the J gene end by 5 bases; junction bases not matched to a gene: 6. The chain's CDR3 is CASSRDRGGTGELFF. CDR3 nucleotide sequence: TGTGCCAGCAGTCGGGACAGGGGAGGGACCGGGGAGCTGTTTTTT.

The chain couples TRBV28 to TRBJ2-7; the D is unclear. The V end lost 3 bases, the J end lost 8 bases, and 17 bases lay between the germline ends. The germline V gene has CDR1 MDHEN and CDR2 SYDVKM. The CDR3 covers 14 residues. The CDR3 loop reads CASSLPLDPGKQYF. The CDR3 DNA is TGTGCCAGCAGTTTGCCTCTAGACCCCGGAAAGCAGTACTTC. Supplemented by reference TRBV28 and TRBJ2-7, the full variable domain reads DVKVTQSSRYLVKRTGEKVFLECVQDMDHENMFWYRQDPGLGLRLIYFSYDVKMKEKGDIPEGYSVSREKKERFSLILESASTNQTSMYLCASSLPLDPGKQYFGPGTRLTVT.

The chain is built from TRBV5-5 and TRBJ2-7; 8 bases align to TRBD1. In germline, CDR1 is SGHKS, CDR2 YYEKEE (reference sequence). V shed 0 bases and J 2 bases; nucleotides not matched to a gene: 4. The CDR3 is 15 residues long. The CDR3 protein is CASSLGTGLTYEQYF. CDR3 sequence (DNA): TGTGCCAGCAGCTTGGGGACAGGGCTAACCTACGAGCAGTACTTC.

The chain links TRBV10-3 to TRBJ2-7, with D perhaps TRBD1 (6 bases). V shed 5 bases and J shed 2 bases, with 10 bases lying between them. CDR1 is ENHRY and CDR2 is SYGVKD in the germline V gene. The CDR3 sequence is 13 residues long. The CDR3 bases are TGTGCCATCAGTAAGGACAGCCCCTACGAGCAGTACTTC. Residues: CAISKDSPYEQYF.

Points on this clone: Relative to the germline gene, one junction end is altered; a read error may explain this. The J gene is TRBJ2-2, the V gene TRBV6-5; 7 positions match TRBD1. The CDR3 loop spans 15 amino acids. Germline values: CDR1 MNHEY, CDR2 SVGAGI. The CDR3 here is CASGYGQASGGELFF. The CDR3 DNA follows: TGTGCCAGCGGTTATGGACAGGCCTCGGGCGGGGAGCTGTTTTTT.

The V gene is TRBV4-1, the J gene TRBJ2-2; D possibly corresponds to TRBD1 (6 bases). CDR1 is MGHRA and CDR2 is YSYEKL in the germline V gene. V was shortened by 1 base and J by 0 bases, with 12 bases between the two germline ends. This CDR3 region has 17 residues. CDR3 DNA sequence: TGCGCCAGCAGCCAAGTGGGGGCGCGGACGAACACCGGGGAGCTGTTTTTT. Amino acid sequence: CASSQVGARTNTGELFF.

The rearrangement uses TRBV28 and TRBJ2-5; 8 bases line up with TRBD1. The CDR3 has 15 residues. Germline V gene sequence: CDR1 MDHEN, CDR2 SYDVKM. The trim removed 5 bases at V and 5 bases at J, leaving 10 bases unmatched. In DNA, the CDR3 is TGTGCCAGCAGTAGCATCGGGACAGGAGGGGAGACCCAGTACTTC. As protein: CASSSIGTGGETQYF.

This chain joins TRBV27 and TRBJ1-2; TRBD1 might be the D (5 bases). The CDR3 consists of 16 residues. Trimming left V 2 bases short and J 8 bases short, with 21 bases between. CDR1 MNHEY and CDR2 SMNVEV come from the germline V gene (reference sequence). CDR3 in DNA: TGTGCCAGCAGTTTAGGGCGGGGGGTGTTGTTTCGGGGCTACACCTTC. Encoded protein: CASSLGRGVLFRGYTF.

About this clone: Other DNA sequences in the sample encode the same CDR3. The chain links TRBV5-1 to TRBJ2-3; no clear D gene. Germline lookup yields CDR1 SGHRS and CDR2 YFSETQ. The CDR3 runs 13 residues. The ends were cut back, 0 bases at V and 3 bases at J, with 5 bases in the middle. For the CDR3, the DNA is TGCGCCAGCAGCTTGGGGGGAACAGATACGCAGTATTTT. Its protein product is CASSLGGTDTQYF.

The V gene is TRBV6-5, the J gene TRBJ2-7; D perhaps matches TRBD2 (5 bases). V was trimmed by 4 bases and J by 9 bases, leaving 19 bases between them. The CDR3 is 14 amino acids. Germline V lookup: CDR1 MNHEY, CDR2 SVGAGI. CDR3 residues: CASSLSGRTSGQYF. In DNA, the CDR3 is TGTGCCAGCAGTTTAAGCGGCAGGACCAGTGGGCAGTACTTC.

The chain recombines TRBV30 with TRBJ2-1; the D gene is possibly TRBD2 (5 bases). The CDR3 covers 13 residues. With 4 bases removed from V and 3 bases from J, the gap between germline ends came to 10 bases. The germline V gene encodes CDR1 GTSNPN and CDR2 SVGIG (reference sequence). This CDR3 reads CAWTSRVYNEQFF. As DNA, the CDR3 is TGTGCCTGGACTAGCCGGGTCTACAATGAGCAGTTCTTC.

The rearrangement uses TRBV27 and TRBJ2-7, with TRBD1 matching over 7 bases. CDR3 size: 17 residues. Germline values: CDR1 MNHEY, CDR2 SMNVEV (reference sequence). V lost 4 bases, J lost 0 bases, and 12 bases stayed unmatched. CDR3 residues: CASSSPHRQGPSYEQYF. The CDR3 DNA is TGTGCCAGCAGTTCCCCCCATCGACAGGGACCCTCCTACGAGCAGTACTTC.

This chain connects TRBV6-6 to TRBJ2-5; possibly TRBD1 or TRBD2 for D (6 bases each). Germline values: CDR1 MNHNY, CDR2 SVGAGI (reference sequence). CDR3 size: 16 residues. Trimming pared 6 bases from V and 5 bases from J, leaving 22 bases between. CDR3 DNA: TGTGCCAGCAGGGCAGTGTGGGGGGCGCAGGGCGAGACCCAGTACTTC. Translation: CASRAVWGAQGETQYF.

This clone was counted a few times. The chain carries TRBV5-1 and TRBJ2-3; 7 nucleotides match TRBD1. Per germline, CDR1 SGHRS and CDR2 YFSETQ. This CDR3 has 21 amino acids. Unmatched junction bases numbered 21, after V lost 0 bases and J lost 2 bases. The CDR3 here is CASSLGPDRYPGTFSTDTQYF. CDR3 nucleotides: TGCGCCAGCAGCTTGGGGCCGGACAGGTACCCCGGAACTTTTTCCACAGATACGCAGTATTTT.

The V call is TRBV19, the J call TRBJ2-7; the match to TRBD1 covers 10 bases. Looked up from germline, CDR1 is LNHDA and CDR2 is SQIVND (reference sequence). This CDR3 spans 15 amino acids. Germline trimming cut 6 bases from V and 7 bases from J; bases unmatched to any gene: 12. The CDR3 bases are TGTGCCAGTAGCGAACCGACAGGGGGCTTAGGGGAGCAGTACTTC. Translation gives CASSEPTGGLGEQYF.

This clone was seen only a few times. V is TRBV2 and J is TRBJ2-6; possible D gene TRBD1, 6 bases. The V gene's germline CDR1 is SNHLY and CDR2 FYNNEI. V was trimmed by 6 bases and J by 2 bases, leaving 14 bases between them. The CDR3 covers 16 residues. The CDR3 DNA reads as TGTGCCAGCAGCCCACAGGGAAGCACTGGGGCCAACGTCCTGACTTTC. This gives the protein CASSPQGSTGANVLTF.

This chain joins TRBV7-9 and TRBJ1-5; tentatively, D is TRBD1 (6 bases). Germline V gives CDR1 SEHNR, CDR2 FQNEAQ (reference sequence). The CDR3 is made up of 15 amino acids. Trimming removed 1 base from V and 6 bases from J, with 13 bases in between. CDR3 DNA sequence: TGTGCCAGCAGCTTAGACGGGGGGGCCAGTCAGCCCCAGCATTTT. This gives the protein CASSLDGGASQPQHF. Combining the CDR3 with reference TRBV7-9 and TRBJ1-5 gives the whole variable domain DTGVSQNPRHKITKRGQNVTFRCDPISEHNRLYWYRQTLGQGPEFLTYFQNEAQLEKSRLLSDRFSAERPKGSFSTLEIQRTEQGDSAMYLCASSLDGGASQPQHFGDGTRLSIL.

The CDR3 here is CASGTGTGGTEAFF. CDR3 sequence (DNA): TGTGCTAGTGGTACCGGGACAGGGGGCACTGAAGCTTTCTTT. V and J are TRBV12-5 and TRBJ1-1, with 11 nucleotides matching TRBD1. Germline CDR1 LGHNT, CDR2 FRNRAP. There are 14 residues in the CDR3. V dropped 5 bases and J dropped 4; count of bases not matched to a gene: 3. The full variable domain, in which reference TRBV12-5 and TRBJ1-1 provide the parts outside the CDR3, is DARVTQTPRHKVTEMGQEVTMRCQPILGHNTVFWYRQTMMQGLELLAYFRNRAPLDDSGMPKDRFSAEMPDATLATLKIQPSEPRDSAVYFCASGTGTGGTEAFFGQGTRLTVV.

The count of this clone is one. This sequence joins TRBV6-5 and TRBJ1-5; D remains ambiguous. The CDR3 spans 14 residues. V lost 8 bases and J 4 bases, leaving 15 bases between the germline ends. Germline-derived CDR1 and CDR2 are MNHEY and SVGAGI. For the CDR3, the DNA is TGTGCCAGCTCCGGGGATTACTTAAATCAGCCCCAGCATTTT. Translated: CASSGDYLNQPQHF.

The chain employs TRBV11-2 and TRBJ1-3; D is ambiguous. Trimming removed 6 bases from V and 4 bases from J, with 10 bases in between. CDR3 length equals 13 residues. Germline values: CDR1 SGHAT, CDR2 FQNNGV. Written as DNA, the CDR3 is TGTGCCAGCAGGCTAGGGCAGGGAAACACCATATATTTT. It encodes CASRLGQGNTIYF.

The V gene is TRBV28, the J gene TRBJ1-2; the match to TRBD1 covers 8 bases. V shed 2 bases and J 2 bases; nucleotides not matched to a gene: 10. CDR3 length: 17 residues. Germline values: CDR1 MDHEN, CDR2 SYDVKM. The CDR3 reads CASSLPGGQGENYGYTF. The CDR3 DNA reads as TGTGCCAGCAGTTTACCCGGCGGACAGGGTGAAAACTATGGCTACACCTTC.

The chain recombines TRBV7-2 with TRBJ1-2; a possible D gene is TRBD1 (6 bases). Trimming cost V 3 bases and J 11 bases, with 19 bases left between them. The CDR3 covers 14 residues. CDR1 SGHTA and CDR2 FQGNSA come from the germline V gene. The CDR3 bases are TGTGCCAGCAGCTTGGAGACAGGCCCCGGACCTTACACCTTC. This encodes CASSLETGPGPYTF.

This chain links TRBV6-5 with TRBJ1-2; D gene ambiguous. Germline V gene data show CDR1 as MNHEY and CDR2 as SVGAGI. This CDR3 spans 11 amino acids. The ends were cut back, 8 bases at V and 3 bases at J, with 7 bases in the middle. CDR3 nucleotides: TGTGCCAGCCGGGTTGACTATGGCTACACCTTC. As protein: CASRVDYGYTF.

The V call is TRBV7-9, the J call TRBJ2-1, with 9 bases that match TRBD2. Trimming removed 5 bases from V and 4 bases from J; junction bases left unmatched: 9. Germline V gives CDR1 SEHNR, CDR2 FQNEAQ (reference sequence). The CDR3 sequence is 16 residues long. The CDR3 reads CASSPPGTSLYNEQFF. CDR3 nucleotide sequence: TGTGCCAGCAGCCCCCCCGGGACTAGCTTATACAATGAGCAGTTCTTC. The full variable domain, completed using reference TRBV7-9 and TRBJ2-1, is DTGVSQNPRHKITKRGQNVTFRCDPISEHNRLYWYRQTLGQGPEFLTYFQNEAQLEKSRLLSDRFSAERPKGSFSTLEIQRTEQGDSAMYLCASSPPGTSLYNEQFFGPGTRLTVL.